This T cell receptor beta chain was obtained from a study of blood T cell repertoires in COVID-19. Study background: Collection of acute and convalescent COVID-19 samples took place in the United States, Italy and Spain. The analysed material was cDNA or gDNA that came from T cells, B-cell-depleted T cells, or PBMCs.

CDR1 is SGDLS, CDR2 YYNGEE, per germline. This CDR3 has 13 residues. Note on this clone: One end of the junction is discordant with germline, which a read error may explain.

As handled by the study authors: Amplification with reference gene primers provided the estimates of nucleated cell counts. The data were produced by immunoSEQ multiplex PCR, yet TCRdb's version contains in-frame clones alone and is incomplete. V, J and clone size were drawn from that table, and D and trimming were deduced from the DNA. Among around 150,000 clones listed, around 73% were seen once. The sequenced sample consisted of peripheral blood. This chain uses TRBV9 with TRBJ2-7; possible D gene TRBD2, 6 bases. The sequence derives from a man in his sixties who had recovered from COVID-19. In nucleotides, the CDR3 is TGTGCCACCAGCCGGGGGATCGGCGACGAGCAGTACTTC. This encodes CATSRGIGDEQYF.